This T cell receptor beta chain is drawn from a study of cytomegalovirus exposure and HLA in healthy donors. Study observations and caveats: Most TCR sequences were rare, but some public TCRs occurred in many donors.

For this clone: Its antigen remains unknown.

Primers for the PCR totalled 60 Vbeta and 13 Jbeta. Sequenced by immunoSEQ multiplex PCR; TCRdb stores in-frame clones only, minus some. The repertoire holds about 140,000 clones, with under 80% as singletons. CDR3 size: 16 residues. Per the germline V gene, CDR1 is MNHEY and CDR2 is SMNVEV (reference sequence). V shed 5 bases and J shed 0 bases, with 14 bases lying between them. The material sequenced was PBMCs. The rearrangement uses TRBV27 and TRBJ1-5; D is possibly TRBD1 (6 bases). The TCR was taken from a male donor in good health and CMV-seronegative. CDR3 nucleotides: TGTGCCAGCAGTCTAATTGGACAGTATAGCAATCAGCCCCAGCATTTT. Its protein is CASSLIGQYSNQPQHF.